Detailed here is one T cell receptor (beta chain). This record belongs to a study of Ad26.COV2.S vaccination and SARS-CoV-2 variants. Noted treatment: roughly 19 received Ad26.COV2.S at low or high dose, single or two shots; a few received placebo; per-sample allocation not given. Day 63 after the first vaccine or placebo injection was the time point for sampling. Profiling relied on immunoSEQ multiplex PCR, and the TCRdb table lists in-frame clones only, not all of them. The data show fewer than 600,000 clones, 80% to 90% seen once. The sample was peripheral blood, taken in a trial of Ad26.COV2.S vaccine versus placebo. This TCR was recovered from a person between 18 and 65 years old who received the Ad26.COV2.S COVID-19 vaccine or a placebo.

The CDR3 sequence: CASGTGRIGTEAFF. In DNA form, the CDR3 reads TGTGCTAGTGGGACGGGGCGGATAGGCACTGAAGCTTTCTTT. The rearrangement joins TRBV12-5 to TRBJ1-1; a possible D gene is TRBD1 (5 bases). The V and J ends lost 6 bases and 4 bases respectively, with 15 bases between them. CDR3 length: 14 amino acids. Germline V lookup: CDR1 LGHNT, CDR2 FRNRAP.